This TCR beta chain was recorded in a study of shared clonotypes between healthy human individuals. Study-level information: CD8 memory received one plate per donor, CD8 naive two, CD4 memory three and CD4 naive three.

The study drew its donors from healthy HIV-negative adults without recent acute infections or vaccinations. Naive CD45RA+ and memory CD45RA-negative subsets were split from CD4+ cells. CDR1 is MGHRA, CDR2 YSYEKL, per germline. The CDR3 runs to 16 residues. The ends lost 4 bases at V and 4 bases at J; junction bases unmatched: 10. This clone was seen at least ten times. Its antigen is undetermined. Study-wide results and caveats: Sequencing of the sorted subsets was shown by rarefaction to be incomplete despite large depth.

The assay was immunoSEQ multiplex PCR, and TCRdb's table has in-frame clones only and misses some. The table has about 770,000 clones, over 60% seen once; the top ten hold about 1.7%. The chain has TRBV4-1 and TRBJ2-1, with 7 bases matching TRBD1. Sequencing input: memory CD4+ T cells sorted from blood. Stated subset: CD45RA-negative fraction. This receptor was taken from a woman under 40 in good health. This chain's CDR3 is CASSRDRDSGYNEQFF. CDR3 coding DNA: TGCGCCAGCAGCCGCGACCGGGACAGTGGGTACAATGAGCAGTTCTTC.